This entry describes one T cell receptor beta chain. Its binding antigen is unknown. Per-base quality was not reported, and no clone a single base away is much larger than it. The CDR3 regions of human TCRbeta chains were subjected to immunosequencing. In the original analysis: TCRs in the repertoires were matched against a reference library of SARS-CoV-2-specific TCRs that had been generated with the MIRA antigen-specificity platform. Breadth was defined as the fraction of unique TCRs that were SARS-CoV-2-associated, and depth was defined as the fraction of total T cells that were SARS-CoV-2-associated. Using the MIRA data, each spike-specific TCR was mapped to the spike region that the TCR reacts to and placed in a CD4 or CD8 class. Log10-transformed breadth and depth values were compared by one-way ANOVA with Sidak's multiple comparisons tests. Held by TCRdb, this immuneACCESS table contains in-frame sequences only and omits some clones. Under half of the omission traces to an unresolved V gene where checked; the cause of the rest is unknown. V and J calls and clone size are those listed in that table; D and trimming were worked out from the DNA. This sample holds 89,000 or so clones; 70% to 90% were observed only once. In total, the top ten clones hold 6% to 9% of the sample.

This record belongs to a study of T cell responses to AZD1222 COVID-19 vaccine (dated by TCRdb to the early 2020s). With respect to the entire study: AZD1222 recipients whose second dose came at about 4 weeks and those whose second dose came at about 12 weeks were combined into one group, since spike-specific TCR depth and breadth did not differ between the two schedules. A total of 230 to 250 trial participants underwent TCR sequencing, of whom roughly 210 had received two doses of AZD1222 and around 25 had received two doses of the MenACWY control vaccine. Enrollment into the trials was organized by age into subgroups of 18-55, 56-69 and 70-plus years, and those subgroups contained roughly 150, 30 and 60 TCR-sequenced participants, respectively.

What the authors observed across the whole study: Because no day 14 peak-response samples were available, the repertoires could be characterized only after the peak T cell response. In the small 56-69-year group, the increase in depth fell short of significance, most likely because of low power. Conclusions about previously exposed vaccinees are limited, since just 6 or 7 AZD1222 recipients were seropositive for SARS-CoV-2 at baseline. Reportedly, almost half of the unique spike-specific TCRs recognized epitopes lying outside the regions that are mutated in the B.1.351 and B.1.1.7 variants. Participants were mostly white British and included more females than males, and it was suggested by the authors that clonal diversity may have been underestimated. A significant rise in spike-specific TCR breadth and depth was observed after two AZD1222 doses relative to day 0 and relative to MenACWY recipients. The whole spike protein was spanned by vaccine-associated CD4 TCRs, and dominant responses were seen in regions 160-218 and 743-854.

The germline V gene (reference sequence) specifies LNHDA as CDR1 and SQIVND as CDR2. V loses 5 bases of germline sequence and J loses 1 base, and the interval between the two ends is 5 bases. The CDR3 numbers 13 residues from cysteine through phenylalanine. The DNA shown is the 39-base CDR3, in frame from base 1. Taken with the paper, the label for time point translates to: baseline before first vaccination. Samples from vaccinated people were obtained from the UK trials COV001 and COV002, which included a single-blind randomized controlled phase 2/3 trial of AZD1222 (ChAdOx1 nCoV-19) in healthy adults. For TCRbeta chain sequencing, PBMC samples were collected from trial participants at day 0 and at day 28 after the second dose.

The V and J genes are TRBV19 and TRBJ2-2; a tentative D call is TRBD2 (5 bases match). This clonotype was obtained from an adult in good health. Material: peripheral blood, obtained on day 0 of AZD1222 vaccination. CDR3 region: CASSAGNTGELFF. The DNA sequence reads TGTGCCAGTAGTGCGGGGAACACCGGGGAGCTGTTTTTT.